The entry that follows covers one TCR beta chain sequence. This receptor's antigen is unknown. Nothing much larger sits one base from this clone, and base qualities are not available. This sample stems from a study of lymphopenia after photon versus proton radiotherapy (dated by TCRdb to about 2019). At the level of the whole study: Photon and proton radiation therapy were compared by the study for their immunological effects in patients with gastrointestinal tumors who developed high-grade lymphopenia. The cohort included under 25 patients with gastrointestinal tumors who developed lymphopenia after receiving either photon or proton therapy. The goal of the study was to describe how the two radiation modalities differ in their effects on the immune system.

Here is what the overall study found, with its caveats: After the lymphocyte count nadir, oligoclonal expansion, especially of CD8+ Temra cells, was observed in photon-treated repertoires, and the drop in diversity was driven by this expansion. Across the cohort, an inverse correlation was found between a larger post-nadir drop in TCR diversity and overall survival time among patients who died. The survival association was assessed only in patients who died, and the authors presented better survival with proton therapy as a possibility rather than a demonstrated result. Proton-treated patients stayed relatively stable during treatment, while photon-treated patients lost naive T cells and TCR diversity and gained effector/memory populations.

The library was made by the immunoSEQ multiplex PCR assay. T cell repertoires were profiled by deep sequencing of rearranged TCR beta loci, alongside multiparametric flow cytometry. Sourced from immuneACCESS, this table was stored by TCRdb with only in-frame sequences that have V and J called. A share of the clones is absent; for the studies checked, an unresolved V gene accounts for under half, and the remainder has no known explanation. The table for this sample lists about 42,000 clones; approximately 80% of them were counted only once. Of the sample, around a quarter falls within the top ten clones. From its cysteine to its phenylalanine, the CDR3 spans 14 amino acids. CDR3 DNA only is kept here, 42 bases in frame from base 1. CDR1 SEHNR and CDR2 FQNEAQ are derived from the germline V gene (reference sequence). The trim is 1 base for V and 3 bases for J, with a gap of 10 bases between the germline ends.

The chain links TRBV7-9 with TRBJ2-7, with TRBD1 perhaps the D gene, on 5 matching bases. Source: peripheral blood, taken from a patient treated with proton-based radiotherapy. This sequence was found in a woman in her sixties or seventies with pancreatic cancer. The base sequence is TGTGCCAGCAGCTTAGGGACATCTTTCTACGAGCAGTACTTC. Its translation reads: CASSLGTSFYEQYF.